The 2 T cell receptor beta chains given below trace back to one sample, sequenced in a study of Ad26.COV2.S vaccination and SARS-CoV-2 variants. Here immunoSEQ multiplex PCR was the method, and the copy in TCRdb shows in-frame clones only, minus some. The sample lists approximately 140,000 clones, 86% occurring once. This specimen was peripheral blood, taken after recovery from COVID-19. All receptors derive from a human donor who had recovered from COVID-19.

The CDR3 spells CAITVTGDEQYF. As DNA, the CDR3 is TGTGCCATCACAGTCACAGGGGACGAGCAGTACTTC. The V and J genes are TRBV6-5 and TRBJ2-7; the match to TRBD1 covers 7 bases. Germline V gene data show CDR1 as MNHEY and CDR2 as SVGAGI. CDR3 size: 12 residues. The V gene end was trimmed by 10 bases and the J gene end by 5 bases; junction bases not matched to a gene: 8.

The rearrangement joins TRBV18 to TRBJ1-1; D ambiguous. In germline, CDR1 is KGHSH, CDR2 LQKENI. CDR3 size: 12 residues. V shed 3 bases and J shed 9 bases, with 11 bases lying between them. The CDR3 protein is CASSPDRNQAFF. CDR3 sequence (DNA): TGTGCCAGCTCACCTGACCGAAATCAAGCTTTCTTT.